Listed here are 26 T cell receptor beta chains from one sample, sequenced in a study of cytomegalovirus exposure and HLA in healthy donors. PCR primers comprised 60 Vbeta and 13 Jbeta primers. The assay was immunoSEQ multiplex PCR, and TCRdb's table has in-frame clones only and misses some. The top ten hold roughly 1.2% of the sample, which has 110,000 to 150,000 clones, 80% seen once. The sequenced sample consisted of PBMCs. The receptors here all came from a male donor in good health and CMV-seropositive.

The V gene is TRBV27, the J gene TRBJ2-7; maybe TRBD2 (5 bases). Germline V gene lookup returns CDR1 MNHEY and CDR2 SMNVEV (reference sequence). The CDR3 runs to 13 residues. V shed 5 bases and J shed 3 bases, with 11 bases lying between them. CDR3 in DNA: TGTGCCAGCAGTCCTAGCTGGAGCTACGAGCAGTACTTC. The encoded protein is CASSPSWSYEQYF.

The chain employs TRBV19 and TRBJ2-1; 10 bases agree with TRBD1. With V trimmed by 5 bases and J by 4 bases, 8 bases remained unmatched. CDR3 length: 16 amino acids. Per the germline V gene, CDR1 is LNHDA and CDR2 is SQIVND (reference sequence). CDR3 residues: CASSLLGTGDYNEQFF. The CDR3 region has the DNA TGTGCCAGTAGTCTCTTGGGGACAGGGGATTACAATGAGCAGTTCTTC.

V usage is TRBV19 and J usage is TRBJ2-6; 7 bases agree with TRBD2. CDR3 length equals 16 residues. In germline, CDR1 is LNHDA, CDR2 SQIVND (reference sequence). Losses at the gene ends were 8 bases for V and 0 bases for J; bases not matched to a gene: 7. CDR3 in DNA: TGTGCCAGTGCCGGGACTACACACTCTGGGGCCAACGTCCTGACTTTC. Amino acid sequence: CASAGTTHSGANVLTF.

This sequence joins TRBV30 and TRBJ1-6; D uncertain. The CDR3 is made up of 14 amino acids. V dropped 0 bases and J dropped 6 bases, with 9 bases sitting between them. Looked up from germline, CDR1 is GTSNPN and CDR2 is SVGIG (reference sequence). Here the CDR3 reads CAWSVLQSNSPLHF. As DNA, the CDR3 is TGTGCCTGGAGTGTGTTACAGTCTAATTCACCCCTCCACTTT.

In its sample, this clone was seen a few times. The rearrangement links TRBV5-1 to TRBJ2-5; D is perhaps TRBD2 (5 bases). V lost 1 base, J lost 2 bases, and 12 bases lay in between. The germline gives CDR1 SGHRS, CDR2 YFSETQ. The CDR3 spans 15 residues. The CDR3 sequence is CASSLYGLTQETQYF. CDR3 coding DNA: TGCGCCAGCAGCTTGTATGGACTGACACAAGAGACCCAGTACTTC.

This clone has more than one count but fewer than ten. The CDR3 DNA reads as TGTGCCAGCAGCTTAAGTCACGGGACAGATACGCAGTATTTT. This encodes CASSLSHGTDTQYF. V and J are TRBV7-3 and TRBJ2-3; D is unclear. The germline V gene encodes CDR1 SGHTA and CDR2 FQGTGA. The V end lost 1 base, the J end lost 3 bases, and 8 bases lay between the germline ends. The CDR3 is made up of 14 amino acids.

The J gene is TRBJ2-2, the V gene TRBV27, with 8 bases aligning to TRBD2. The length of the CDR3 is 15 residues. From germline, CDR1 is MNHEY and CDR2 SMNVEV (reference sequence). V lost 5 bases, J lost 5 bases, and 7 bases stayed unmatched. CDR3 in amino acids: CASSGRLAMTGELFF. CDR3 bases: TGTGCCAGCAGTGGACGACTAGCGATGACCGGGGAGCTGTTTTTT.

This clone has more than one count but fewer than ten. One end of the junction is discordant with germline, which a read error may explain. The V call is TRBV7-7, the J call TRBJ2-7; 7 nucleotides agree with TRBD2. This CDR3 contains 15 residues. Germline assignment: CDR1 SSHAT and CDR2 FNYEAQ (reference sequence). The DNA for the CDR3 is TGTGCTAGCAGTCCTCTTATCGGGAGGAGCGGTGAGCAGTACTTC. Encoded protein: CASSPLIGRSGEQYF.

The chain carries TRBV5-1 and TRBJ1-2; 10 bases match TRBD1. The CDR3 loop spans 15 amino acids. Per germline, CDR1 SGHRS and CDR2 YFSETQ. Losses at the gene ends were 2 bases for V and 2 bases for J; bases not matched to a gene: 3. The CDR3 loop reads CASSFGTGVNYGYTF. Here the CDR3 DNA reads TGCGCCAGCAGCTTTGGGACAGGGGTGAACTATGGCTACACCTTC.

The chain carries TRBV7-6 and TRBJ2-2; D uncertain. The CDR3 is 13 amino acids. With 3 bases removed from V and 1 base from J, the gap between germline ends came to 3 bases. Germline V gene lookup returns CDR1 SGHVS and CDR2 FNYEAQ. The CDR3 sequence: CASSFGNTGELFF. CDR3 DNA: TGTGCCAGCAGCTTCGGGAACACCGGGGAGCTGTTTTTT.

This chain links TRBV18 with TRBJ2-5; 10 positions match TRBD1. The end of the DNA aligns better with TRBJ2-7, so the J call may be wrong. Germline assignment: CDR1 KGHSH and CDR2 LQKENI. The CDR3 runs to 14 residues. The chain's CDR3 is CASSRDRGVYEQYF. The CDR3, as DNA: TGTGCCAGCTCACGGGACAGGGGAGTCTACGAGCAGTACTTC.

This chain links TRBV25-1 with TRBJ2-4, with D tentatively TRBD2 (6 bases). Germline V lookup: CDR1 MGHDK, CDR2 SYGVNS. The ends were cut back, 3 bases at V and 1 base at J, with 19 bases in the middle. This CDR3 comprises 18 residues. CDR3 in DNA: TGTGCCAGCAGTGACATTTCGGAGGGGCGGACGGCCAAAAACATTCAGTACTTC. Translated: CASSDISEGRTAKNIQYF.

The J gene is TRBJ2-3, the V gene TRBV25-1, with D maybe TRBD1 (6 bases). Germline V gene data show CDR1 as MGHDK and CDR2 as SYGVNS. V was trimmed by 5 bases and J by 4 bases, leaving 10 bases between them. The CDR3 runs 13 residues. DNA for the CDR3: TGTGCCAGCAGTAGACCAGGGGCAGATACGCAGTATTTT. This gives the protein CASSRPGADTQYF. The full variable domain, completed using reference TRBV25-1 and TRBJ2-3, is EADIYQTPRYLVIGTGKKITLECSQTMGHDKMYWYQQDPGMELHLIHYSYGVNSTEKGDLSSESTVSRIRTEHFPLTLESARPSHTSQYLCASSRPGADTQYFGPGTRLTVL.

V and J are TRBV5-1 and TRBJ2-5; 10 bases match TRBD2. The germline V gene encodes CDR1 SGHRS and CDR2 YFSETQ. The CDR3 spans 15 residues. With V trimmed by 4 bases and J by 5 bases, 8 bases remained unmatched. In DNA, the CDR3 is TGCGCCAGCAGCAGGAGCGGGAGGGCCGCGGAGACCCAGTACTTC. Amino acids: CASSRSGRAAETQYF.

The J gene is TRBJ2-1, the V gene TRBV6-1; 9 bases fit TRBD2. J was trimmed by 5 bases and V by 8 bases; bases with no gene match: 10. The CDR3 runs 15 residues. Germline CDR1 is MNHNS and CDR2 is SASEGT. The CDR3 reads CASRMRGGRDNEQFF. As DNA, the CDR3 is TGTGCCAGCCGCATGCGGGGGGGCCGGGACAATGAGCAGTTCTTC.

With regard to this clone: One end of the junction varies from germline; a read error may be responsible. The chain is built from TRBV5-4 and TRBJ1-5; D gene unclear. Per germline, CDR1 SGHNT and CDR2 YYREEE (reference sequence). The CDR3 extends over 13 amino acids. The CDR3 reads CASTLGRVQPQHF. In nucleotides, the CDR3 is TGTGCCAGCACCTTGGGGAGGGTTCAGCCCCAGCATTTT. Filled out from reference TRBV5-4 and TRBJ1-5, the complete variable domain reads ETGVTQSPTHLIKTRGQQVTLRCSSQSGHNTVSWYQQALGQGPQFIFQYYREEENGRGNFPPRFSGLQFPNYSSELNVNALELDDSALYLCASTLGRVQPQHFGDGTRLSIL.

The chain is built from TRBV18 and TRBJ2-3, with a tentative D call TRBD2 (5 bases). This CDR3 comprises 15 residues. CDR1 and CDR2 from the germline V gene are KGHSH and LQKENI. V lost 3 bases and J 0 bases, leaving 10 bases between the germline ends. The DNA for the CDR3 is TGTGCCAGCTCACCGGGGAGCTCTAGCACAGATACGCAGTATTTT. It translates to CASSPGSSSTDTQYF.

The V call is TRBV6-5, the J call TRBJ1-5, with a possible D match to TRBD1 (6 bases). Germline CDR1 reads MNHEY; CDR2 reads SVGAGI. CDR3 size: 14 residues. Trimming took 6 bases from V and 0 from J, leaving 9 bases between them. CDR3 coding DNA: TGTGCCAGCAGGGGGGCAGGTAGCAATCAGCCCCAGCATTTT. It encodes CASRGAGSNQPQHF.

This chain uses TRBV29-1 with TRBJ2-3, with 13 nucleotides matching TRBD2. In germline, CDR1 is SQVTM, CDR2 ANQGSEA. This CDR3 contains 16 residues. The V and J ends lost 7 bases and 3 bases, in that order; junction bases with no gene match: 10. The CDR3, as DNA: TGCAGCGCTGGACTAGCGGGAGTCTCGGGGACAGATACGCAGTATTTT. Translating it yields CSAGLAGVSGTDTQYF.

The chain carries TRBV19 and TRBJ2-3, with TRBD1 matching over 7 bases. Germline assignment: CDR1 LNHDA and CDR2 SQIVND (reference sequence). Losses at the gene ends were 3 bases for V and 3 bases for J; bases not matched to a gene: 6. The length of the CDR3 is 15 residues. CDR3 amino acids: CASSMGTAITDTQYF. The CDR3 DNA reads TGTGCCAGTAGTATGGGGACAGCAATTACAGATACGCAGTATTTT.

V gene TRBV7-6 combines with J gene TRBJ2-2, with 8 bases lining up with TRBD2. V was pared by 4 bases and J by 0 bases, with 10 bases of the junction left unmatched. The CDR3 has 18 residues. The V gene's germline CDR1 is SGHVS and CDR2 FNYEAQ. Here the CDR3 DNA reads TGTGCCAGCAGCTACAGTCATAGCGGGGCTTCGAACACCGGGGAGCTGTTTTTT. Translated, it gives CASSYSHSGASNTGELFF.

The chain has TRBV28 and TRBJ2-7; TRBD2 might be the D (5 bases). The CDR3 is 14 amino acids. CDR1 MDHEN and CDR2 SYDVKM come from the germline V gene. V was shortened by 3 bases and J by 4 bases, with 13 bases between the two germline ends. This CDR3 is CASSFVGNKYEQYF. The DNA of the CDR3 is TGTGCCAGCAGTTTCGTCGGGAATAAGTACGAGCAGTACTTC.

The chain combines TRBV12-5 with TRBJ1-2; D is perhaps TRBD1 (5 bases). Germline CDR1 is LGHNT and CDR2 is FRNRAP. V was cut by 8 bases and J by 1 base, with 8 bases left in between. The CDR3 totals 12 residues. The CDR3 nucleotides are TGTGCTAGTTCAGGGTTTAACTATGGCTACACCTTC. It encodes CASSGFNYGYTF.

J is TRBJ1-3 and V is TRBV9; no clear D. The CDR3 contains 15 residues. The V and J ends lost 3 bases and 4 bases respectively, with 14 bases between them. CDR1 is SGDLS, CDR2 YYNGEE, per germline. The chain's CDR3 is CASSGLIGGGNTIYF. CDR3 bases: TGTGCCAGCAGCGGCCTGATAGGCGGCGGAAACACCATATATTTT.

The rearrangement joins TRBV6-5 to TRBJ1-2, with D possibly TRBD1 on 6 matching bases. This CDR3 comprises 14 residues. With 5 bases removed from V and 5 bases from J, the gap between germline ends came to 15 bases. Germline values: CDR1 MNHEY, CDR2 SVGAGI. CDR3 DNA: TGTGCCAGCAGTGCAGATGGACAGACGTATGGCTACACCTTC. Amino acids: CASSADGQTYGYTF.

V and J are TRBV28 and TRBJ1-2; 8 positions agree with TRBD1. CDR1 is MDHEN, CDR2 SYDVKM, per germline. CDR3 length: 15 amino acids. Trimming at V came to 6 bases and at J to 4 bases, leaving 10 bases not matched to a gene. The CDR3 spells CASRQGDLGSYGYTF. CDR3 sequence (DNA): TGTGCCAGCAGACAGGGGGATCTGGGATCCTATGGCTACACCTTC.